Below, one T cell receptor beta chain is given with its context. All donors participated as healthy donors of bone marrow. At sampling all donors were nominally healthy, likely with unrecorded immune exposures. Per germline, CDR1 MNHEY and CDR2 SVGAGI. CDR3 size: 14 residues. Trimming stripped 3 bases from V and 10 bases from J, with 18 bases between. This entry is derived from a study of cytomegalovirus exposure and HLA in healthy donors. The PCR employed 60 Vbeta primers together with 13 Jbeta primers. Profiling relied on immunoSEQ multiplex PCR, and the TCRdb table lists in-frame clones only, not all of them. The repertoire holds some 98,000 clones, with less than 80% as singletons.

This TCR was recovered from a man aged 40-49 years in good health and CMV-seronegative. The chain recombines TRBV6-5 with TRBJ1-2; weak D call: TRBD1 (6 bases). The sequenced sample consisted of PBMCs. The chain's CDR3 is CASSYHGQGIHYTF. CDR3 nucleotide sequence: TGTGCCAGCAGTTATCACGGGCAGGGGATACACTACACCTTC.